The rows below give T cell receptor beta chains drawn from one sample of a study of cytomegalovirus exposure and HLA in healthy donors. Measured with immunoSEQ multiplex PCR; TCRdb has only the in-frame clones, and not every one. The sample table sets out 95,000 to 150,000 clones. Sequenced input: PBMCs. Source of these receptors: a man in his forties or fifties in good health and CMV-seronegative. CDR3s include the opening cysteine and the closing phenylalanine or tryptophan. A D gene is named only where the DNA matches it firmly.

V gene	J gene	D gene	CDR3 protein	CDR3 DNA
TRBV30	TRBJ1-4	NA	CAWGNVTGGANEKLFF	TGTGCCTGGGGTAACGTAACGGGGGGGGCTAATGAAAAACTGTTTTTT
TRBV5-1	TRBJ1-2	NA	CASSLGGTTRYGYTF	TGCGCCAGCAGCTTGGGCGGAACCACCCGCTATGGCTACACCTTC
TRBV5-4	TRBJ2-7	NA	CASSLAGGRAYEQYF	TGTGCCAGCAGCTTGGCCGGCGGTCGGGCCTACGAGCAGTACTTC
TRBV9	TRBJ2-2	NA	CASSVAAANTGELFF	TGTGCCAGCAGCGTAGCGGCGGCGAACACCGGGGAGCTGTTTTTT
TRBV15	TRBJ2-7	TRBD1	CATSSSGQASEQYF	TGTGCCACCAGCAGTTCGGGACAGGCCTCCGAGCAGTACTTC
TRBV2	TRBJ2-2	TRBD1	CASSAQGSSGELFF	TGTGCCAGCAGTGCACAGGGGTCGTCCGGGGAGCTGTTTTTT
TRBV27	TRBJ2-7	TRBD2	CASSFLSGRAYEQYF	TGTGCCAGCAGTTTTTTATCCGGGAGGGCCTACGAGCAGTACTTC
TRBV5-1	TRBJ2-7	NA	CASSSEGTGGVVEQYF	TGCGCCAGCAGCTCGGAGGGAACAGGGGGGGTTGTCGAGCAGTACTTC
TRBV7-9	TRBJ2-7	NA	CASSLADKGHEQYF	TGTGCCAGCAGCTTAGCGGACAAAGGCCACGAGCAGTACTTC
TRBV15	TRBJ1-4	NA	CATSRESPRRGGKLFF	TGTGCCACCAGCAGAGAAAGCCCTCGAAGAGGAGGAAAACTGTTTTTT
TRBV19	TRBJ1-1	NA	CASRSGDIWTEAFF	TGTGCCAGTAGGTCAGGGGATATTTGGACTGAAGCTTTCTTT
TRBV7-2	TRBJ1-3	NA	CASSSEGTPGNTIYF	TGTGCCAGCAGCTCCGAGGGGACTCCTGGAAACACCATATATTTT
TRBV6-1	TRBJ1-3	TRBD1	CAASPQGANTIYF	TGTGCCGCAAGTCCGCAGGGGGCGAACACCATATATTTT
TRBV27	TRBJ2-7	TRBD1	CASSLFPRDRGTYEQYF	TGTGCCAGCAGTTTATTTCCCCGGGACAGGGGCACCTACGAGCAGTACTTC
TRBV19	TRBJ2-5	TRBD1	CASSIDRGQTQYF	TGTGCCAGTAGTATAGACAGGGGGCAGACCCAGTACTTC
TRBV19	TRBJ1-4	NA	CASSWPLATNEKLFF	TGTGCCAGTAGCTGGCCCCTTGCAACTAATGAAAAACTGTTTTTT
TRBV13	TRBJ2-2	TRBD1	CASSFRDRGPGELFF	TGTGCCAGCAGCTTCCGGGACAGGGGACCCGGGGAGCTGTTTTTT
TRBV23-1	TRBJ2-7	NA	CASSQSPAPRQGHREQYF	TGCGCCAGCAGTCAAAGCCCAGCCCCCAGGCAGGGACATCGAGAGCAGTACTTC
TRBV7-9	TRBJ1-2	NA	CASSPPPAPGGAGGYTF	TGTGCCAGCAGCCCACCCCCAGCACCAGGAGGGGCGGGCGGCTACACCTTC
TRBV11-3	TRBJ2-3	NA	CASSNKITDTQYF	TGTGCCAGCAGCAACAAAATCACAGATACGCAGTATTTT
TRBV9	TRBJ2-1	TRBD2	CASSRLAGSNEQFF	TGTGCCAGCAGTCGACTAGCGGGATCGAATGAGCAGTTCTTC